This T cell receptor beta chain emerged from a study of T cell responses to AZD1222 COVID-19 vaccine. Findings of the study overall: Spike-specific TCR depth and breadth grew after two AZD1222 doses. Of spike-specific TCRs, nearly half reportedly target regions left unmutated in variants. Repertoire collection took place solely once the T cell response had peaked.

Sequencing used immunoSEQ multiplex PCR; TCRdb keeps in-frame clones, though not all of them. Counted here are about 150,000 clones, roughly nine tenths occurring once; the ten biggest clones make up under 4%. Germline CDR1 and CDR2: SGDLS and YYNGEE. The CDR3 length is 15 residues. V was cut by 3 bases and J by 0 bases, with 13 bases left in between. A word on this clone: Its antigen remains unknown.

Whether given at about 4 or about 12 weeks, second doses were pooled. This clonotype originated in an adult who received the AZD1222 COVID-19 vaccine. The rearrangement links TRBV9 to TRBJ2-7; D remains ambiguous. This specimen was peripheral blood, taken 28 days after the second AZD1222 dose. The CDR3 region is CASSAHGPSSYEQYF. As DNA, the CDR3 is TGTGCCAGCAGCGCCCATGGACCGTCCTCCTACGAGCAGTACTTC.